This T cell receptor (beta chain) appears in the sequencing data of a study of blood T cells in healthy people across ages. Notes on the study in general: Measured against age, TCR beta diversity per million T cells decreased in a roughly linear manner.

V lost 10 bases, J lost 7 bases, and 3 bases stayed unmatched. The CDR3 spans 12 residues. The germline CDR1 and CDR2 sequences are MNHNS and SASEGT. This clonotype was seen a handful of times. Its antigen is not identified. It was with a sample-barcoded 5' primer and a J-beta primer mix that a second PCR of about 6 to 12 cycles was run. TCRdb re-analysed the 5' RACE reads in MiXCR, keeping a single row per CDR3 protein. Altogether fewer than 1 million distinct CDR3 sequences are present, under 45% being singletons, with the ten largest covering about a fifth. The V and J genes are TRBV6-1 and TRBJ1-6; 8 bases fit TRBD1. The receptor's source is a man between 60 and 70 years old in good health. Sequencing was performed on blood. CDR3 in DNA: TGTGCCACGGACAGGGCCAATTCACCCCTCCACTTT. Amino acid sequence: CATDRANSPLHF.